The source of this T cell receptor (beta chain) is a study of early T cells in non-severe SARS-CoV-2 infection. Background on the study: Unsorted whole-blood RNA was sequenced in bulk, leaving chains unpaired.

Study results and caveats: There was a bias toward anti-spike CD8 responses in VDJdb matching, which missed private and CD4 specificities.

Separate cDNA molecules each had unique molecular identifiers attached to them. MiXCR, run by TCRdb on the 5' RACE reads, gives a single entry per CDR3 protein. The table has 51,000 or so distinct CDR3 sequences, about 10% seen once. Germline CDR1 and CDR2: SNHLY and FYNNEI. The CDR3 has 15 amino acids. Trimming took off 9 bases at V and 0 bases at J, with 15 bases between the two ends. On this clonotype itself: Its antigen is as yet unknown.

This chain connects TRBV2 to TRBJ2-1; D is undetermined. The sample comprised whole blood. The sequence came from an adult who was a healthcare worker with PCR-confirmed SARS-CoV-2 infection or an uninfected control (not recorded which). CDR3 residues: CARRKDSSSYNEQFF. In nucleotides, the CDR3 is TGTGCCAGAAGAAAAGACTCTAGCTCCTACAATGAGCAGTTCTTC.